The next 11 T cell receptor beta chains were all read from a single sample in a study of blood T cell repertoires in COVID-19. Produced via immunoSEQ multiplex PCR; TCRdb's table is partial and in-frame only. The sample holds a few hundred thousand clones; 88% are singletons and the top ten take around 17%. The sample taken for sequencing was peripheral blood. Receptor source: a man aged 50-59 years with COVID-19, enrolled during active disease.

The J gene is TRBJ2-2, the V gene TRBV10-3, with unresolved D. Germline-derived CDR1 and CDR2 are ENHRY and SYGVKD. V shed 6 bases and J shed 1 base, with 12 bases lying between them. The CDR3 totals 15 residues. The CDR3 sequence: CAIRPAGENTGELFF. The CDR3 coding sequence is TGTGCCATCAGGCCCGCCGGAGAGAACACCGGGGAGCTGTTTTTT.

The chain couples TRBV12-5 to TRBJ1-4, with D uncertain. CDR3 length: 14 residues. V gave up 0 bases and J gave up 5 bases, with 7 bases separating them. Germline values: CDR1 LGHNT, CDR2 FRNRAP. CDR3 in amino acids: CASGLVTVNEKLFF. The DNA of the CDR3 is TGTGCTAGTGGTTTGGTTACGGTAAATGAAAAACTGTTTTTT.

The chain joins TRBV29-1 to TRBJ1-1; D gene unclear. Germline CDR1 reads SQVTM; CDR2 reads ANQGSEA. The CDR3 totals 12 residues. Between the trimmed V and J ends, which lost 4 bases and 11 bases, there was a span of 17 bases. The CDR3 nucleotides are TGCAGCGTTGGGAGGGCTGGCGAAGAGGCTTTCTTT. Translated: CSVGRAGEEAFF.

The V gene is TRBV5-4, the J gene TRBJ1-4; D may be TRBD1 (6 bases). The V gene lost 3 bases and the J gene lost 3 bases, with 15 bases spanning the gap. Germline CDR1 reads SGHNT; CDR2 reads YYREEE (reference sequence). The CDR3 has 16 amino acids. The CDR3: CASSSPGGAANEKLFF. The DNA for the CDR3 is TGTGCCAGCAGCTCGCCCGGGGGGGCGGCTAATGAAAAACTGTTTTTT.

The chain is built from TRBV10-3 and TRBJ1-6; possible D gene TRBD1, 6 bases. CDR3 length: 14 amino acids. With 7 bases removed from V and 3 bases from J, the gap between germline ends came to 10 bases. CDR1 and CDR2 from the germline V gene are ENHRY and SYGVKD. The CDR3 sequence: CAINSDSYNSPLHF. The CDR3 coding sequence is TGTGCCATCAACTCGGACAGCTATAATTCACCCCTCCACTTT.

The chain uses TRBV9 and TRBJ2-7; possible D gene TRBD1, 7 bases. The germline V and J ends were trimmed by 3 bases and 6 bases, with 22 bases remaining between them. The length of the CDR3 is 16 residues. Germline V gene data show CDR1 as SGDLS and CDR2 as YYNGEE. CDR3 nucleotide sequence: TGTGCCAGCAGCGCAGGGGGAGTTTCAGGGACTTTCGAGCAGTACTTC. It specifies CASSAGGVSGTFEQYF.

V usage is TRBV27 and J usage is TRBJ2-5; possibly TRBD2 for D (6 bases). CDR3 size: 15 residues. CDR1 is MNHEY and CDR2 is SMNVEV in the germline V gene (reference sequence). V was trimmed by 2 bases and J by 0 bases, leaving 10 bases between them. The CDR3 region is CASSLGGLDQETQYF. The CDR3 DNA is TGTGCCAGCAGTTTAGGGGGGTTGGACCAAGAGACCCAGTACTTC.

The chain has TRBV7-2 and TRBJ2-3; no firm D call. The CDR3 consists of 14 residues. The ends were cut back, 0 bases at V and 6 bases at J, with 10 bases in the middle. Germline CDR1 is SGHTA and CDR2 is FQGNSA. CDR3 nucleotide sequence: TGTGCCAGCAGCTTAGCTAGTCGCCTTGATACGCAGTATTTT. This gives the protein CASSLASRLDTQYF.

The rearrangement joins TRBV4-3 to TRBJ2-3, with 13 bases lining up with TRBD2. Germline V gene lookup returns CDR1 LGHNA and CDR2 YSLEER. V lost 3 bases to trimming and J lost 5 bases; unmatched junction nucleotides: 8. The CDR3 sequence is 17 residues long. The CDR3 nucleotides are TGCGCCAGCAGCCAGCAACTAGCGGGGGGGCCTAGAGATACGCAGTATTTT. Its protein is CASSQQLAGGPRDTQYF.

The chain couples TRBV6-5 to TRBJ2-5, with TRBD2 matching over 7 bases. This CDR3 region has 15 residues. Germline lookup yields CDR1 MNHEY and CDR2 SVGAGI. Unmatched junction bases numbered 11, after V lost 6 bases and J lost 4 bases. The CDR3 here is CASRRERGSVETQYF. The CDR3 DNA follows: TGTGCCAGCAGGCGAGAGCGGGGTTCGGTAGAGACCCAGTACTTC.

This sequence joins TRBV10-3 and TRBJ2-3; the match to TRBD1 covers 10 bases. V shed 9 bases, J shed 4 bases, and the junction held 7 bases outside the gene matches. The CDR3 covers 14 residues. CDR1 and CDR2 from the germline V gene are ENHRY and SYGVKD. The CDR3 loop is CAISGTGDSDTQYF. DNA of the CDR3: TGTGCCATTTCCGGGACAGGGGACTCAGATACGCAGTATTTT.